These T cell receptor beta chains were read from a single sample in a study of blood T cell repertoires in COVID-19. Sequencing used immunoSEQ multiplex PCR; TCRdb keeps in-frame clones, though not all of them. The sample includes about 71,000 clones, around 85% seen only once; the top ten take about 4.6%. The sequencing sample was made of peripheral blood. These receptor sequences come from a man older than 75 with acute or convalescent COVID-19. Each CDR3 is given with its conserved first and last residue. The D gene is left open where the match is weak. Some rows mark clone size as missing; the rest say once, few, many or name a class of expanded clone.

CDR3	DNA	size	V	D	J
CASTPRESYYEQYF	TGTGCCAGCACCCCTAGGGAGAGCTACTACGAGCAGTACTTC	.	TRBV9	.	TRBJ2-7
CASSPSLAGGEGYTF	TGTGCCAGCAGCCCCTCCCTGGCAGGGGGAGAAGGCTACACCTTC	.	TRBV7-2	TRBD1	TRBJ1-2
CASRQENTEAFF	TGTGCCAGCAGGCAGGAGAACACTGAAGCTTTCTTT	.	TRBV28	.	TRBJ1-1
CASSQGSGDTQYF	TGTGCCAGCAGCCAAGGAAGCGGAGATACGCAGTATTTT	.	TRBV3-1/TRBV3-2	.	TRBJ2-3
CASTRETGGAKDTQYF	TGTGCCAGCACGCGGGAAACCGGGGGGGCCAAAGATACGCAGTATTTT	.	TRBV5-4	TRBD2	TRBJ2-3
CASSHDSSNQPQHF	TGTGCCAGCAGTCACGACAGTAGCAATCAGCCCCAGCATTTT	.	TRBV6-5	.	TRBJ1-5
CASGLGAVVTDTQYF	TGTGCTAGTGGCTTGGGGGCAGTAGTCACAGATACGCAGTATTTT	.	TRBV12-5	.	TRBJ2-3
CASSSKQGAFTDTQYF	TGTGCCAGCAGCTCGAAACAGGGGGCTTTTACAGATACGCAGTATTTT	.	TRBV7-9	TRBD1	TRBJ2-3
CASSFNSGGTQYF	TGTGCCAGCAGCTTTAATAGCGGGGGGACCCAGTACTTC	.	TRBV7-2	TRBD2	TRBJ2-5
CASSLSSSQPQHF	TGTGCCAGCAGTTTAAGTTCGAGTCAGCCCCAGCATTTT	once	TRBV12-3/TRBV12-4	.	TRBJ1-5
CASSQRGGRETQYF	TGTGCCAGCAGCCAGCGGGGGGGCCGAGAGACCCAGTACTTC	.	TRBV3-1/TRBV3-2	TRBD2	TRBJ2-5
CASSLAGTSYEQYF	TGTGCCAGCAGTTTAGCCGGGACATCCTACGAGCAGTACTTC	.	TRBV27	.	TRBJ2-7
CASSRQGNTEAFF	TGTGCCAGCAGCCGACAGGGGAACACTGAAGCTTTCTTT	.	TRBV12-3/TRBV12-4	TRBD1	TRBJ1-1
CASSQSGGRGGYTF	TGTGCCAGCAGCCAGTCGGGCGGGAGGGGTGGCTACACCTTC	.	TRBV7-2	.	TRBJ1-2
CAISEIAGTYEQYF	TGTGCCATCAGTGAGATAGCGGGCACCTACGAGCAGTACTTC	once	TRBV10-3	TRBD2	TRBJ2-7
CASSQARDRRDNQPQHF	TGCGCCAGCAGCCAAGCCCGGGACAGGAGGGACAATCAGCCCCAGCATTTT	once	TRBV4-1	TRBD1	TRBJ1-5
CASSWATGKAAGGELFF	TGTGCCAGCAGCTGGGCCACCGGGAAAGCGGCGGGCGGGGAGCTGTTTTTT	.	TRBV7-2	.	TRBJ2-2
CASSLFAGAVNEQFF	TGTGCCAGCAGCTTGTTTGCGGGAGCGGTAAATGAGCAGTTCTTC	.	TRBV5-6	TRBD2	TRBJ2-1
CASSTALTGGVGYTF	TGTGCCAGTAGTACGGCTTTGACAGGGGGTGTTGGCTACACCTTC	.	TRBV19	TRBD1	TRBJ1-2
CASTPDRGGGYTF	TGTGCCAGCACCCCGGACAGGGGGGGAGGCTACACCTTC	.	TRBV12-3/TRBV12-4	TRBD1	TRBJ1-2